Presented here are 26 T cell receptor beta chains from one specimen sequenced in a study of response to subunit inactivated influenza vaccine. In TCRdb, the RT-PCR reads were re-called with MiXCR into one record per CDR3 protein. The sample has around 570,000 distinct CDR3 sequences; 11% are singletons. A further study also used this sample, focusing on T cells expressing NK-cell markers. Per that paper: Template switching by 5'RACE with UMIs generated the TCR beta cDNA.

This specimen was PBMCs from blood, taken on the day of vaccination. The receptor set was obtained from a man aged 50 to 59 who received an inactivated influenza vaccine.

The rearrangement joins TRBV13 to TRBJ2-1; D unclear. The germline gives CDR1 PRHDT, CDR2 FYEKMQ (reference sequence). V lost 6 bases to trimming and J lost 0 bases, with 12 bases between them. The CDR3 contains 15 residues. CDR3 region: CASSSLEGSYNEQFF. CDR3 in DNA: TGTGCCAGCAGTTCATTGGAAGGCTCCTACAATGAGCAGTTCTTC.

The table lists this clonotype with many counts. This chain links TRBV12-3 or TRBV12-4 with TRBJ2-1, with unresolved D. V was shortened by 5 bases and J by 6 bases, with 11 bases between the two germline ends. The CDR3 spans 13 residues. The CDR3 reads CASSLRAGNEQFF. The CDR3 DNA sequence: TGTGCCAGCAGTCTCCGGGCTGGCAATGAGCAGTTCTTC.

The chain links TRBV6-2 or TRBV6-3 to TRBJ2-7; D is undetermined. The germline V and J ends were trimmed by 5 bases and 0 bases, with 17 bases remaining between them. CDR3 length: 16 residues. The germline gives CDR1 MNHEY, CDR2 SVGEGT. The CDR3: CASSLSRSKTSYEQYF. For the CDR3, the DNA is TGTGCCAGCAGTCTATCCCGTAGCAAGACCTCCTACGAGCAGTACTTC.

This clonotype was found a few times. V usage is TRBV5-1 and J usage is TRBJ1-5; 8 bases map to TRBD1. CDR3 length equals 14 residues. Losses at the gene ends were 4 bases for V and 8 bases for J; bases not matched to a gene: 8. Germline lookup yields CDR1 SGHRS and CDR2 YFSETQ. The CDR3 nucleotides read TGCGCCAGCAGCACCGGGACAGGCGGGGAGCCCCAGCATTTT. Amino acid sequence: CASSTGTGGEPQHF. The full variable domain, with the rest looked up from reference TRBV5-1 and TRBJ1-5, is KAGVTQTPRYLIKTRGQQVTLSCSPISGHRSVSWYQQTPGQGLQFLFEYFSETQRNKGNFPGRFSGRQFSNSRSEMNVSTLELGDSALYLCASSTGTGGEPQHFGDGTRLSIL.

This clonotype was detected a few times. The chain has TRBV19 and TRBJ2-2; 14 nucleotides agree with TRBD2. CDR3 length: 17 residues. Trimming cost V 7 bases and J 4 bases; bases outside gene matches: 8. Germline-derived CDR1 and CDR2 are LNHDA and SQIVND (reference sequence). The CDR3 loop is CASTTGTSGSRTGELFF. The CDR3 nucleotides are TGTGCCAGTACCACCGGGACTAGCGGGAGCCGCACCGGGGAGCTGTTTTTT.

This clonotype was seen only a few times. The chain combines TRBV5-1 with TRBJ2-5, with D uncertain. Trimming pared 1 base from V and 5 bases from J, leaving 12 bases between. Germline V CDR1 and CDR2: SGHRS, YFSETQ. CDR3 size: 14 residues. The CDR3 loop reads CASSLTALGETQYF. CDR3 DNA sequence: TGCGCCAGCAGCTTGACGGCGTTGGGTGAGACCCAGTACTTC.

The sample holds many counts of this clonotype. The CDR3 sequence: CASSPGEVDNEQFF. CDR3 DNA sequence: TGTGCCAGCAGTCCCGGGGAGGTTGACAATGAGCAGTTCTTC. This chain connects TRBV12-3 or TRBV12-4 to TRBJ2-1, with D perhaps matching TRBD2 (6 bases). This CDR3 comprises 14 residues. V gave up 5 bases and J gave up 5 bases, with 13 bases separating them.

Notes on this clonotype: Being one base from a much bigger clone, this may be a read error. The rearrangement joins TRBV29-1 to TRBJ2-7; D is unresolved. The CDR3 totals 11 residues. The V end was cut by 4 bases, the J end by 6 bases, with 10 bases between. Looked up from germline, CDR1 is SQVTM and CDR2 is ANQGSEA. DNA for the CDR3: TGCAGCGTTGGCCGGGCCTGCGAGCAGTACTTC. This gives the protein CSVGRACEQYF.

This clonotype was recorded at least ten times. V is TRBV19 and J is TRBJ2-2; TRBD1 matches 7 bases. CDR3 length equals 15 residues. Germline CDR1 reads LNHDA; CDR2 reads SQIVND (reference sequence). Losses at the gene ends were 5 bases for V and 3 bases for J; bases not matched to a gene: 6. CDR3 residues: CASSPGQTYTGELFF. The DNA of the CDR3 is TGTGCCAGTAGTCCGGGACAGACCTACACCGGGGAGCTGTTTTTT. The full variable domain, rest sourced from reference TRBV19 and TRBJ2-2, is DGGITQSPKYLFRKEGQNVTLSCEQNLNHDAMYWYRQDPGQGLRLIYYSQIVNDFQKGDIAEGYSVSREKKESFPLTVTSAQKNPTAFYLCASSPGQTYTGELFFGEGSRLTVL.

This clonotype was counted only a few times. This chain uses TRBV20-1 with TRBJ2-1; 9 nucleotides match TRBD2. The V gene's germline CDR1 is DFQATT and CDR2 SNEGSKA (reference sequence). The V gene end was trimmed by 1 base and the J gene end by 6 bases; junction bases not matched to a gene: 7. The CDR3 is 15 residues long. The DNA for the CDR3 is TGCAGTGCTAGAGCCGGTAGCGGGGGCCCCAATGAGCAGTTCTTC. Translated: CSARAGSGGPNEQFF.

Ten or more counts support this clonotype. CDR3 amino acids: CSVRDSYGETQYF. The CDR3 coding sequence is TGCAGCGTCCGGGACTCCTACGGAGAGACCCAGTACTTC. The chain employs TRBV29-1 and TRBJ2-5; D possibly corresponds to TRBD2 (6 bases). Trimming stripped 6 bases from V and 4 bases from J, with 15 bases between. The length of the CDR3 is 13 residues. The V gene's germline CDR1 is SQVTM and CDR2 ANQGSEA.

This rearrangement joins TRBV5-1 to TRBJ2-5; possibly TRBD1 for D (6 bases). V was clipped by 5 bases and J by 2 bases, with 10 bases between them. Germline-derived CDR1 and CDR2 are SGHRS and YFSETQ. This CDR3 has 13 amino acids. DNA of the CDR3: TGCGCCAGCAGGCCCGGGACACAAGAGACCCAGTACTTC. Translated, it gives CASRPGTQETQYF.

Many counts were recorded for this clonotype. The CDR3 region has the DNA TGTGCCAGCAGCCATAACCGAGGCTTCACTGAAGCTTTCTTT. It translates to CASSHNRGFTEAFF. J is TRBJ1-1 and V is TRBV14, with unresolved D. Germline-derived CDR1 and CDR2 are SGHDN and FVKESK. Trimming shortened V by 3 bases and J by 4 bases, and 12 bases separated the two germline ends. The CDR3 is 14 residues long.

The chain combines TRBV5-6 with TRBJ1-2, with no clear D. CDR1 and CDR2 (germline): SGHDT, YYEEEE. This CDR3 has 14 residues. The germline V and J ends were trimmed by 1 base and 3 bases, with 10 bases remaining between them. The CDR3 region has the DNA TGTGCCAGCAGCTTGATCGAGCTGGACTATGGCTACACCTTC. Protein product: CASSLIELDYGYTF.

Written as DNA, the CDR3 is TGTGCCAGCAGCAGGGGGACGGTTAATGAAAAACTGTTTTTT. The encoded protein is CASSRGTVNEKLFF. This chain uses TRBV7-2 with TRBJ1-4; D may be TRBD1 (6 bases). This CDR3 has 14 amino acids. CDR1 is SGHTA, CDR2 FQGNSA, per germline. V gave up 5 bases and J gave up 4 bases, with 11 bases separating them.

This clonotype was seen a few times. The chain uses TRBV12-3 or TRBV12-4 and TRBJ2-1; 11 bases align to TRBD2. Trimming cost V 4 bases and J 10 bases; bases outside gene matches: 6. There are 14 residues in the CDR3. In DNA form, the CDR3 reads TGTGCCAGCAGTTCTACTAGCGGGGGCGGAGAGCAGTTCTTC. Its protein product is CASSSTSGGGEQFF.

This clonotype came up a few times. CDR3 sequence reads: CASSLGGGPGEAFF. For the CDR3, the DNA is TGTGCCAGCAGCTTAGGAGGGGGGCCGGGTGAAGCTTTCTTT. The chain recombines TRBV7-6 with TRBJ1-1, with a possible D match to TRBD1 (6 bases). The CDR3 runs 14 residues. Germline V lookup: CDR1 SGHVS, CDR2 FNYEAQ. V lost 1 base and J 7 bases, leaving 13 bases between the germline ends.

This clonotype was recorded a few times. The CDR3 region has the DNA TGTGCCACCGCCGGACTAGTTGCTGGGGCCAACGTCCTGACTTTC. Its translation is CATAGLVAGANVLTF. The gene calls are TRBV28 and TRBJ2-6, with 7 bases that match TRBD2. V gave up 10 bases and J gave up 2 bases; unmatched junction bases: 8. CDR1 is MDHEN, CDR2 SYDVKM, per germline. CDR3 length: 15 residues.

This clonotype came up a few times. This rearrangement joins TRBV12-3 or TRBV12-4 to TRBJ2-5, with D hard to call. The V end lost 5 bases, the J end lost 3 bases, and 7 bases lay between the germline ends. This CDR3 comprises 12 residues. In nucleotides, the CDR3 is TGTGCCAGCAGTCCAGCCAAAGAGACCCAGTACTTC. Amino acid sequence: CASSPAKETQYF.

This clonotype was found a few times. The J gene is TRBJ2-3, the V gene TRBV7-6; 10 nucleotides match TRBD2. The CDR3 extends over 19 amino acids. V lost 3 bases and J lost 2; bases outside the gene matches: 14. Germline V gene lookup returns CDR1 SGHVS and CDR2 FNYEAQ. The CDR3 nucleotides read TGTGCCAGCAGCTTTTATCCACTAGCGGGACAGGCCCCCACAGATACGCAGTATTTT. Translating it yields CASSFYPLAGQAPTDTQYF. The full variable domain, rest sourced from reference TRBV7-6 and TRBJ2-3, is GAGVSQSPRYKVTKRGQDVALRCDPISGHVSLYWYRQALGQGPEFLTYFNYEAQQDKSGLPNDRFSAERPEGSISTLTIQRTEQRDSAMYRCASSFYPLAGQAPTDTQYFGPGTRLTVL.

In this sample, this clonotype turned up a few times. The chain links TRBV5-1 to TRBJ2-7; the D gene is possibly TRBD2 (5 bases). The CDR3 is made up of 15 amino acids. Per the germline V gene, CDR1 is SGHRS and CDR2 is YFSETQ. Trimming cost V 0 bases and J 0 bases, with 10 bases left between them. The CDR3 protein is CASSLGGATSYEQYF. CDR3 bases: TGCGCCAGCAGCTTGGGGGGAGCGACCTCCTACGAGCAGTACTTC.

The DNA of the CDR3 is TGTGCCAGCAGCCCGAGGGGGCTGACGCAAGAGACCCAGTACTTC. Translation gives CASSPRGLTQETQYF. The rearrangement links TRBV7-6 to TRBJ2-5; 7 bases agree with TRBD1. V lost 5 bases to trimming and J lost 2 bases; unmatched junction nucleotides: 8. This CDR3 contains 15 residues. Looked up from germline, CDR1 is SGHVS and CDR2 is FNYEAQ. The whole variable domain, filled in from reference TRBV7-6 and TRBJ2-5, reads GAGVSQSPRYKVTKRGQDVALRCDPISGHVSLYWYRQALGQGPEFLTYFNYEAQQDKSGLPNDRFSAERPEGSISTLTIQRTEQRDSAMYRCASSPRGLTQETQYFGPGTRLLVL.

The V gene is TRBV7-3, the J gene TRBJ2-3; unclear D gene. Germline V gene data show CDR1 as SGHTA and CDR2 as FQGTGA. This CDR3 comprises 15 residues. V was shortened by 5 bases and J by 2 bases, with 14 bases between the two germline ends. The CDR3 nucleotides are TGTGCCAGCAGCAGCGCAGGAACTACCACAGATACGCAGTATTTT. As protein: CASSSAGTTTDTQYF.

There are a few counts of this clonotype. V usage is TRBV6-5 and J usage is TRBJ1-3; tentative D call: TRBD1 (6 bases). This CDR3 is built from 16 residues. The V and J ends lost 0 bases and 2 bases respectively, with 11 bases between them. Looked up from germline, CDR1 is MNHEY and CDR2 is SVGAGI. The CDR3, as DNA: TGTGCCAGCAGTTACTCGATGGCAGGGGCTGGAAACACCATATATTTT. It encodes CASSYSMAGAGNTIYF.

This clonotype was detected ten times or more. The chain links TRBV28 to TRBJ2-7; tentative D call: TRBD1 (5 bases). Per the germline V gene, CDR1 is MDHEN and CDR2 is SYDVKM. The V end lost 5 bases, the J end lost 3 bases, and 11 bases lay between the germline ends. The CDR3 covers 13 residues. CDR3 sequence: CASSAGFGYEQYF. The CDR3 bases are TGTGCCAGCAGTGCAGGGTTCGGCTACGAGCAGTACTTC.

This clonotype turned up a few times. The CDR3 reads CSVEEVRSGTEQYF. The CDR3 DNA reads TGCAGCGTTGAAGAGGTTAGATCAGGGACCGAGCAGTACTTC. The chain uses TRBV29-1 and TRBJ2-7; possibly TRBD1 or TRBD2 for D (5 bases each). CDR1 and CDR2 (germline): SQVTM, ANQGSEA. The CDR3 is 14 residues long. Trimming stripped 0 bases from V and 6 bases from J, with 15 bases between.